The entry below describes one T cell receptor beta chain. V was shortened by 7 bases and J by 0 bases, with 19 bases between the two germline ends. CDR1 is MNHEY and CDR2 is SMNVEV in the germline V gene (reference sequence). CDR3 length equals 16 residues. The entry originates in a study of T cell changes during pregnancy in multiple sclerosis. The table came from immunoSEQ multiplex PCR; TCRdb's copy has only in-frame clones and leaves some out. This sample has around 19,000 clones; nearly 90% occur once, and the top ten carry 10% to 15%. The sequenced sample was CD8+ T cells from peripheral blood mononuclear cells, obtained after pregnancy. This receptor was obtained from a female donor in good health, enrolled as a control in a pregnancy study. V is TRBV27 and J is TRBJ2-7, with D tentatively TRBD1 (6 bases). This CDR3 reads CASTGPGRGLSYEQYF. The CDR3 DNA is TGTGCCAGCACGGGACCGGGCAGGGGTCTCTCCTACGAGCAGTACTTC.